This T cell receptor beta chain appears in the sequencing data of a study of blood T cell repertoires in COVID-19. Data came from immunoSEQ multiplex PCR; TCRdb stores just in-frame clones and leaves some out. The repertoire consists of nearly 350,000 clones, with around nine tenths occurring once and the leading ten covering roughly 3.5%. This receptor was obtained from a woman between 18 and 29 years old who had recovered from COVID-19. Sequencing used peripheral blood.

This CDR3 is CASSDDRGRSFYGYTF. CDR3 nucleotide sequence: TGTGCCAGCAGTGATGACAGGGGAAGATCGTTCTATGGCTACACCTTC. The V call is TRBV6-1, the J call TRBJ1-2; TRBD1 agrees at 8 bases. V was clipped by 3 bases and J by 4 bases; unmatched bases: 10. CDR1 and CDR2 (germline): MNHNS, SASEGT. The length of the CDR3 is 16 residues.